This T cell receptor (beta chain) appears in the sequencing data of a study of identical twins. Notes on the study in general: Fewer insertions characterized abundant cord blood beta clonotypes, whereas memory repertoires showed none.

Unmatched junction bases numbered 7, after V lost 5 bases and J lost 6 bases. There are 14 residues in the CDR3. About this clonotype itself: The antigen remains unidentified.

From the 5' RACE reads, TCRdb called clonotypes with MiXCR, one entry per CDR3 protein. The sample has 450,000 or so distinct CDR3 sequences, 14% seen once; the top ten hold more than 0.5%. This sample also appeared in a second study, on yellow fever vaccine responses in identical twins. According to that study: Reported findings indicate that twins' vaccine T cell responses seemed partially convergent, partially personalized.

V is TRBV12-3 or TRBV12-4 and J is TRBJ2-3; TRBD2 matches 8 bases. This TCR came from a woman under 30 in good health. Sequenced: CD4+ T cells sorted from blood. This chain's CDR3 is CASSKIGGVDTQYF. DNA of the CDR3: TGTGCCAGCAGTAAGATCGGGGGGGTTGATACGCAGTATTTT.